This T cell receptor (beta chain) was recorded in a study of OX40 agonist ivuxolimab in advanced cancers. Study at large: Enrolled patients in dose escalation had cancers that were hepatocellular carcinoma, melanoma, renal cell or head and neck cancer. Three patients showed partial responses: one hepatocellular carcinoma and two cutaneous melanoma cases.

Some clones are missing from TCRdb's copy, which holds only in-frame ones; the method was immunoSEQ multiplex PCR. The profile covers over 70,000 clones, with 85% to 90% appearing a single time and around 1.6% taken by the ten largest. Notes on the study in general: Certain nonresponders additionally had low normalized T-cell clonal expansion.

There are 15 residues in the CDR3. The germline V and J ends were trimmed by 1 base and 3 bases, with 11 bases remaining between them. Per the germline V gene, CDR1 is MGHDK and CDR2 is SYGVNS. Concerning this clone itself: Its antigen is unidentified.

The origin of this receptor is an adult with an advanced solid tumor such as melanoma, head and neck, liver or kidney cancer. The chain couples TRBV25-1 to TRBJ2-3; D call uncertain. Sequenced material: CD4+ or CD8+ T cells sorted from blood, taken in a trial of the OX40 agonist ivuxolimab. DNA for the CDR3: TGTGCCAGCAGTGAATTTCGAGGAGCGACAGATACGCAGTATTTT. Translation: CASSEFRGATDTQYF.